The 30 T cell receptor beta chains reported below all come from one sample, sequenced in a study of metastatic and nonmetastatic thyroid tumors. Each patient went into thyroid surgery without having received any treatment. Via MiXCR, TCRdb re-called the PCR reads. Here the sample spans roughly 24,000 clones, more than 15% being singletons. The sequencing input was adjacent normal tissue. The receptors stem from a male donor with papillary thyroid cancer or a benign thyroid nodule (not recorded which). Some clones in this sample may be carry-over from other donors' samples.

This clone was counted a few times. This CDR3 reads CAGKTSGTSYEQYF. The DNA for the CDR3 is TGTGCCGGCAAAACTAGCGGGACCTCCTACGAGCAGTACTTC. The chain employs TRBV28 and TRBJ2-7; the match to TRBD2 covers 10 bases. V was pared by 11 bases and J by 0 bases, with 7 bases of the junction left unmatched. The germline CDR1 and CDR2 sequences are MDHEN and SYDVKM. This CDR3 is built from 14 residues. The variable domain in full, completed from reference TRBV28 and TRBJ2-7, reads DVKVTQSSRYLVKRTGEKVFLECVQDMDHENMFWYRQDPGLGLRLIYFSYDVKMKEKGDIPEGYSVSREKKERFSLILESASTNQTSMYLCAGKTSGTSYEQYFGPGTRLTVT.

Within the sample, this clone is medium-sized. The chain employs TRBV2 and TRBJ1-2; no reliable D call. Trimming took 4 bases from V and 4 from J, leaving 16 bases between them. The CDR3 has 15 amino acids. Germline V gives CDR1 SNHLY, CDR2 FYNNEI. The chain's CDR3 is CASSVSDTRVYGYTF. CDR3 DNA sequence: TGTGCCAGCAGTGTCTCAGACACTAGAGTCTATGGCTACACCTTC.

This clone turned up a few times. V is TRBV12-3 or TRBV12-4 and J is TRBJ2-7; D unclear. V shed 6 bases and J shed 1 base, with 13 bases lying between them. The CDR3 length is 14 residues. The CDR3 bases are TGTGCCAGCAGCGGCTCAGACGGGTCCTACGAGCAGTACTTC. Translating it yields CASSGSDGSYEQYF.

This clone was recorded at least ten times. The chain recombines TRBV10-3 with TRBJ1-2; tentative D call: TRBD1 (6 bases). CDR3 length: 16 amino acids. The V gene lost 0 bases and the J gene lost 3 bases, with 14 bases spanning the gap. Germline V gene data show CDR1 as ENHRY and CDR2 as SYGVKD. CDR3 region: CAISESEDSIDYGYTF. The CDR3 nucleotides read TGTGCCATCAGTGAGTCGGAGGACAGTATTGACTATGGCTACACCTTC.

This clone was observed many times. The chain links TRBV9 to TRBJ1-5, with a tentative D call TRBD1 (5 bases). Trimming cost V 0 bases and J 6 bases, with 10 bases left between them. The length of the CDR3 is 14 residues. Germline assignment: CDR1 SGDLS and CDR2 YYNGEE. The CDR3 bases are TGTGCCAGCAGCGTAGATCAGGGAGGTCAGCCCCAGCATTTT. It encodes CASSVDQGGQPQHF. Based on the CDR3 plus reference TRBV9 and TRBJ1-5, the full variable domain is DSGVTQTPKHLITATGQRVTLRCSPRSGDLSVYWYQQSLDQGLQFLIQYYNGEERAKGNILERFSAQQFPDLHSELNLSSLELGDSALYFCASSVDQGGQPQHFGDGTRLSIL.

This clone rates as medium-sized. The chain employs TRBV11-2 and TRBJ2-7; D call uncertain. Deletions cut 1 base from V and 4 bases from J, with 8 bases between. This CDR3 region has 13 residues. Looked up from germline, CDR1 is SGHAT and CDR2 is FQNNGV. As DNA, the CDR3 is TGTGCCAGCAGCTTAGCATTACTATACGAGCAGTACTTC. Encoded protein: CASSLALLYEQYF.

To note about this clone: This may be a read error, as it is one base from a much larger clone. The chain employs TRBV4-3 and TRBJ2-2; no reliable D call. CDR1 and CDR2 (germline): LGHNA, YSLEER. The CDR3 sequence is 14 residues long. In nucleotides, the CDR3 is TGCGCCAGCATCCAAGGCTTGAACACCGGGGAGCTGTTTTTT. Protein: CASIQGLNTGELFF.

Concerning this clone: Sequence at one end of the junction differs from germline and may be a read error. The J gene is TRBJ2-4, the V gene TRBV20-1, with 7 bases identical to TRBD2. The germline CDR1 and CDR2 sequences are DFQATT and SNEGSKA (reference sequence). This CDR3 comprises 14 residues. CDR3 DNA: TGCGGTGCTAGCCCCGGGGGGTCTCGTGCCATTCAGTACTTC. Its translation is CGASPGGSRAIQYF.

As concerns this clone: The CDR3 does not close with the conserved phenylalanine or tryptophan, likely indicating a read error. The gene calls are TRBV30 and TRBJ1-5; no firm D call. V lost 2 bases and J 7 bases, leaving 12 bases between the germline ends. Germline V gives CDR1 GTSNPN, CDR2 SVGIG (reference sequence). CDR3 length: 13 residues. DNA of the CDR3: TGTGCCTGGAGTCAGGACTCTGGCCAGCCCCAGCATTCT. Amino acid sequence: CAWSQDSGQPQHS.

This clone showed up many times. The chain carries TRBV5-4 and TRBJ1-2, with 7 positions matching TRBD1. Germline lookup yields CDR1 SGHNT and CDR2 YYREEE (reference sequence). With 5 bases clipped from V and 8 bases from J, the junction kept 12 bases outside the gene matches. The CDR3 covers 14 residues. The CDR3 DNA sequence: TGTGCCAGCAGATTTGACAGGGCCTCTTTCGGCTACACCTTC. Translation: CASRFDRASFGYTF.

In its sample, this clone was seen many times. The genes are TRBV13 and TRBJ2-1, with 7 bases that match TRBD2. This CDR3 contains 15 residues. V lost 1 base to trimming and J lost 7 bases; unmatched junction nucleotides: 7. CDR1 is PRHDT, CDR2 FYEKMQ, per germline (reference sequence). The CDR3 is CASSLAASGGNEQFF. For the CDR3, the DNA is TGTGCCAGCAGCTTAGCGGCTAGCGGCGGGAATGAGCAGTTCTTC.

This clone is classed as medium-sized. The chain uses TRBV6-4 and TRBJ1-1; 10 bases map to TRBD1. V gave up 7 bases and J gave up 5 bases; unmatched junction bases: 10. Germline-derived CDR1 and CDR2 are MRHNA and SNTAGT. This CDR3 has 15 amino acids. In nucleotides, the CDR3 is TGTGCCAGCACCAAGGGACAGGGGTGGGGGACTGAAGCTTTCTTT. Translation: CASTKGQGWGTEAFF.

This clone was detected many times. This chain links TRBV9 with TRBJ2-1, with 12 bases aligning to TRBD2. This CDR3 contains 15 residues. Trimming cost V 4 bases and J 10 bases; bases outside gene matches: 9. Germline loops: CDR1 SGDLS, CDR2 YYNGEE. The chain's CDR3 is CASSILAGGSEEQFF. CDR3 sequence (DNA): TGTGCCAGCAGCATACTAGCGGGAGGATCGGAGGAGCAGTTCTTC.

This clone was recorded many times. J is TRBJ2-3 and V is TRBV5-4; no definite D call. The ends were cut back, 2 bases at V and 2 bases at J, with 3 bases in the middle. This CDR3 region has 12 residues. Germline values: CDR1 SGHNT, CDR2 YYREEE (reference sequence). The CDR3 loop reads CASSFDTDTQYF. The CDR3, as DNA: TGTGCCAGCAGCTTTGACACAGATACGCAGTATTTT.

This clone showed up many times. This may stem from a read error, because a much larger clone lies one nucleotide away. This sequence joins TRBV6-6 and TRBJ2-7; TRBD1 is a possible D gene (6 bases). CDR1 and CDR2 (germline): MNHNY, SVGAGI (reference sequence). V was cut by 2 bases and J by 3 bases, with 8 bases left in between. CDR3 length: 13 amino acids. This CDR3 reads CASSYGQHYEQYF. The CDR3 DNA is TGTGCCAGCAGTTACGGACAGCACTACGAGCAGTACTTC.

As to this clone: This sequence may be a read error, since a much larger clone differs from it by one base. The same CDR3 also results from other DNA sequences found in this sample. The chain has TRBV5-6 and TRBJ2-5; D call uncertain. This CDR3 is built from 11 residues. Trimming stripped 5 bases from V and 2 bases from J, with 4 bases between. Germline CDR1 is SGHDT and CDR2 is YYEEEE. The CDR3 DNA reads TGTGCCAGCAGTCAACAAGAGACCCAGTACTTC. It specifies CASSQQETQYF.

This chain joins TRBV11-1 and TRBJ2-5; 8 bases are a match to TRBD2. V gave up 5 bases and J gave up 4 bases; unmatched junction bases: 21. The CDR3 totals 19 residues. The germline CDR1 and CDR2 sequences are SGHAT and FQDESV (reference sequence). CDR3 amino acids: CASSPHRLAGGREGETQYF. The CDR3, as DNA: TGTGCCAGCAGCCCCCACCGGCTAGCGGGTGGGCGTGAGGGAGAGACCCAGTACTTC.

The V and J genes are TRBV20-1 and TRBJ2-1; TRBD2 is a possible D gene (6 bases). The CDR3 consists of 12 residues. V shed 4 bases and J shed 5 bases, with 9 bases lying between them. Germline values: CDR1 DFQATT, CDR2 SNEGSKA (reference sequence). The CDR3, as DNA: TGCAGTGCTACCGGGACTCACAATGAGCAGTTCTTC. Translated, it gives CSATGTHNEQFF.

This clone was observed at least ten times. The rearrangement joins TRBV7-9 to TRBJ2-2; no clear D. CDR1 is SEHNR and CDR2 is FQNEAQ in the germline V gene (reference sequence). V was clipped by 5 bases and J by 0 bases, with 7 bases between them. The CDR3 runs 14 residues. Written as DNA, the CDR3 is TGTGCCAGCAGCATAGTAGCGAACACCGGGGAGCTGTTTTTT. Its protein product is CASSIVANTGELFF.

J is TRBJ2-7 and V is TRBV20-1; D is undetermined. The V and J ends lost 2 bases and 1 base respectively, with 18 bases between them. The CDR3 runs 16 residues. Germline CDR1 is DFQATT and CDR2 is SNEGSKA (reference sequence). The CDR3 spells CSARSEAASVSYEQYV. CDR3 nucleotides: TGCAGTGCTAGATCAGAGGCGGCATCCGTGTCCTACGAGCAGTACGTC.

This clone was seen just once. The chain employs TRBV30 and TRBJ2-1; 11 bases align to TRBD2. This CDR3 is 15 amino acids long. The germline V gene encodes CDR1 GTSNPN and CDR2 SVGIG (reference sequence). Germline trimming cut 8 bases from V and 5 bases from J; bases unmatched to any gene: 11. The CDR3 region has the DNA TGTGCCCAGACATTACTAGCGGGGGTCAACAATGAGCAGTTCTTC. As protein: CAQTLLAGVNNEQFF.

This clone was counted many times. The rearrangement uses TRBV9 and TRBJ1-3, with D possibly matching TRBD1 (5 bases). Germline V gene data show CDR1 as SGDLS and CDR2 as YYNGEE. The V gene lost 3 bases and the J gene lost 2 bases, with 12 bases spanning the gap. This CDR3 contains 15 residues. This chain's CDR3 is CASSAGSGTGNTIYF. The CDR3 DNA is TGTGCCAGCAGCGCAGGGTCGGGAACTGGAAACACCATATATTTT.

This clone is judged medium-sized. The genes are TRBV6-5 and TRBJ2-3; D not certain. This CDR3 is 14 amino acids long. The V gene's germline CDR1 is MNHEY and CDR2 SVGAGI. V gave up 0 bases and J gave up 2 bases, with 6 bases separating them. Here the CDR3 reads CASSYSGVTDTQYF. The CDR3 nucleotides are TGTGCCAGCAGTTACTCCGGAGTCACAGATACGCAGTATTTT.

In this sample, this clone turned up a few times. CDR3 amino acids: CASSLTGAEQYF. CDR3 nucleotides: TGTGCCAGCAGCTTAACAGGGGCTGAGCAGTACTTC. V usage is TRBV11-2 and J usage is TRBJ2-7, with 7 positions matching TRBD1. The CDR3 is made up of 12 amino acids. CDR1 and CDR2 from the germline V gene are SGHAT and FQNNGV. The ends lost 2 bases at V and 7 bases at J; junction bases unmatched: 2.

As for this clone: This may be a read error, as it is one base from a much larger clone. Other nucleotide sequences in the sample specify the same CDR3. V and J are TRBV7-8 and TRBJ2-4; tentative D call: TRBD1 (6 bases). Germline CDR1 and CDR2: SGHVS and FQNEAQ. The length of the CDR3 is 15 residues. Between the trimmed V and J ends, which lost 5 bases and 0 bases, there was a span of 11 bases. CDR3 DNA: TGTGCCAGCAGCAGAGACAGGCTAGCCAAAAACATTCAGTACTTC. Amino acid sequence: CASSRDRLAKNIQYF.

This clone has ten or more counts. Just one base apart from a much larger clone, this may be a read error. This rearrangement joins TRBV6-6 to TRBJ1-5, with D perhaps matching TRBD1 (6 bases). V lost 0 bases and J lost 6, with 12 bases in between. The CDR3 is 15 residues long. The germline CDR1 and CDR2 sequences are MNHNY and SVGAGI (reference sequence). CDR3 in DNA: TGTGCCAGCAGTTACTCGGGCAGAGGGGGTCAGCCCCAGCATTTT. Amino acids: CASSYSGRGGQPQHF.

In this sample, this clone turned up many times. The V gene is TRBV18, the J gene TRBJ2-1; 13 bases are shared with TRBD2. The V and J ends lost 1 base and 9 bases, in that order; junction bases with no gene match: 6. This CDR3 is 16 amino acids long. The V gene's germline CDR1 is KGHSH and CDR2 LQKENI. In DNA, the CDR3 is TGTGCCAGCTCACCACGGACTAGCGGGAGTGAGGTTGAGCAGTTCTTC. It translates to CASSPRTSGSEVEQFF.

To note about this clone: Just one base apart from a much larger clone, this may be a read error. The rearrangement uses TRBV20-1 and TRBJ1-2; D might be TRBD1 (5 bases). Germline CDR1 reads DFQATT; CDR2 reads SNEGSKA (reference sequence). The CDR3 extends over 11 amino acids. This CDR3 reads CSPRGDHGHTF. DNA of the CDR3: TGCAGTCCCCGGGGGGACCATGGCCACACCTTC.

As regards this clone: The junction departs from the called germline gene at one end, perhaps through a read error. The chain carries TRBV27 and TRBJ1-1; D remains unclear. The CDR3 extends over 14 amino acids. CDR1 is MNHEY and CDR2 is SMNVEV in the germline V gene (reference sequence). In DNA form, the CDR3 reads TGTGTCAGCAGTTTGGGGAGGGCTAACACTGAAGCTTTCTTT. Translation gives CVSSLGRANTEAFF.

At least ten counts were recorded for this clone. V is TRBV7-2 and J is TRBJ2-3; 9 bases match TRBD2. The CDR3 covers 16 residues. CDR1 SGHTA and CDR2 FQGNSA come from the germline V gene. The V segment lost 3 bases and the J segment 2 bases; nucleotides outside the gene matches: 6. In DNA form, the CDR3 reads TGTGCCAGCAGCTTGACCCAGCGGGGGGACACAGATACGCAGTATTTT. Its translation: CASSLTQRGDTDTQYF.